This record covers a single T cell receptor (beta chain). This clone was recorded only once. Its antigen specificity is not known. Per-base qualities were not stored, and no clone one base away is much larger. These data originate in a study of control samples from healthy donors and cancer patients (dated by TCRdb to the early 2020s). The germline V gene (reference sequence) yields LGHDT for CDR1 and YNNKEL for CDR2. V is pruned by 1 base and J by 0 bases, leaving 0 bases of the junction without a gene match. From the cysteine through the phenylalanine, the CDR3 covers 16 amino acids. Solely the CDR3 DNA is kept, with 48 bases framed from the first base. Library preparation was by the immunoSEQ multiplex PCR assay. TCRdb provides this immuneACCESS table in a form limited to in-frame rearrangements. Some clones are lacking; in checked studies, under half of them reflect an unresolved V gene, and why the rest are absent is not known. This sample lists about 170,000 clones; approximately 86% were detected once. Approximately 4.9% of the sample lies in the top ten.

The chain joins TRBV3-1 (or the pseudogene TRBV3-2) to TRBJ2-5, and 12 junction bases match TRBD2. The receptor was derived from a woman in her thirties in good health. The sample taken for sequencing was blood. The CDR3 loop reads CASSQGLAGDQETQYF. The sequence in DNA is TGTGCCAGCAGCCAAGGACTAGCGGGAGACCAAGAGACCCAGTACTTC.